This TCR beta chain was captured in a study of PD-L1 blockade in urothelial cancer. The V end lost 5 bases, the J end lost 10 bases, and 18 bases lay between the germline ends. The CDR3 sequence is 14 residues long. CDR1 is SGHTA and CDR2 is FQGNSA in the germline V gene. The table came from immunoSEQ multiplex PCR; TCRdb's copy has only in-frame clones and leaves some out. The data hold about 56,000 clones, with 85% observed a single time. The time point: pretreatment peripheral blood. Patient sample counts ranged from 1 to 8, pretreatment and on-treatment. This specimen was PBMCs, taken around atezolizumab (anti-PD-L1) treatment. The receptor's source is a man between 65 and 80 years old with urothelial cancer. The J gene is TRBJ2-1, the V gene TRBV7-2; D is perhaps TRBD2 (6 bases). Here the CDR3 DNA reads TGTGCCAGCAGCCCCGTTGCTGCGCTAGCGGAGCAGTTCTTC. Translation gives CASSPVAALAEQFF.